This T cell receptor beta chain originates from a study of shared clonotypes between healthy human individuals (TCRdb year 2020). For the study in its entirety: The cohort included a few men and a couple of women between 18 and 49 years of age. To increase sequencing depth and limit assay-specific biases, TCR repertoire library preparation and sequencing were carried out by different laboratories using diverse techniques. To estimate repertoire size and how much clonotypes are shared between individuals, the study performed deep sequencing of blood TCR repertoires from 4 to 6 healthy adults. Per donor, three plates each were used for CD4 naive and CD4 memory, two for CD8 naive, and one for CD8 memory. Per donor, leukapheresis produced somewhere between about 0.85 and 10 billion PBMCs.

Worth noting for this clone: Its antigen is unknown. No per-base quality is available; no much larger clone lies one base away.

Healthy HIV-negative adults with no recently reported acute infections or vaccinations were included as donors. Every donor was a Caucasian adult residing in Nashville, Tennessee, USA. Magnetic negative selection was used to enrich CD4+ T cells, after which naive cells were positively selected on CD45RA and the negative fraction became the memory subset. Blood was obtained by leukapheresis, after which PBMCs were separated by Ficoll-Histopaque density gradient centrifugation and cryopreserved in liquid nitrogen vapor phase. Analytical flow cytometry was used to check the purity and quantity of every magnetically sorted T cell population. Each sorted fraction had its genomic DNA isolated and then quantified by UV absorbance on a Nanodrop 2000c. Overall results and qualifications from the work: Naive subsets generally had larger estimated clonotype richness than memory subsets did. The genetic and exposure-history diversity represented was limited by the small number of donors. Incomplete sequencing was indicated by rarefaction of sorted-subset datasets, despite the large sequencing depth. Sharing across a few donors was observed for roughly 5% of naive CD4, over 3% of naive CD8, 2.3% of memory CD4, and roughly 0.43% of memory CD8 clonotypes. Pairwise subsampling indicated that sequencing depth was expected to affect the degree of clonotype sharing among donors. Clonotypes shared by all four sorted-subset donors showed higher generation probabilities than non-shared clonotypes. Only blood was sampled, and tissue TCR repertoires likely differ from those in blood.

Using the deep immunoSEQ assay, TCR CDR3 regions were amplified from genomic DNA by multiplex PCR. For each cell subset, the extracted genomic DNA was distributed evenly across all wells of several immunoSEQ 96-well plates, and each plate served as one replicate. For sorted subsets, each replicate PCR was loaded with about 0.2 ug genomic DNA, equivalent to approximately 33,000 T cell genomes. The purified libraries were quantified using a Qubit 3.0 fluorometer, sized with a Bioanalyzer 2100, and then quantified again using the KAPA Library Quantification kit. A separate single-read 150-cycle Illumina NextSeq 550 flow cell was used to sequence each immunoSEQ 96-well plate. The paper's data handling went like this. Because the immunoSEQ output included only junctional sequences and no quality scores, the filtering could not be the same as the filtering used for full-length reads. Sequences were annotated with PyIR, a Python wrapper for IgBLAST v1.9, and V/J genes and CDR3 were assigned using IMGT germline references. Reads were removed for weak V/J assignments (E-value above 1e-6), missing CDR3, stop codons, out-of-frame junctions, or ambiguous translated residues. V3J clonotypes were defined by identical inferred V gene, J gene, and CDR3 amino acid sequence. To compute the percentage overlap between repertoires, the number of shared unique clonotypes was divided by the size of the smaller repertoire. Repertoire richness was assessed with RTK rarefaction, the Chao1 estimator, and Recon v2.1 estimates of unobserved clonotypes. OLGA was used to compute generation probabilities for all TCRbeta clonotypes that the gDNA method yielded from a handful of donors. TCRdb took over this immuneACCESS table, retaining in-frame rearrangements with V and J assigned. Such tables are incomplete; in checked studies, under half of the missing clones stem from an unresolved V gene, and the remainder is unexplained. V and J calls and clone size come straight from that table; D and trimming were deduced from the DNA. Present in this sample are approximately 2.4 million clones, approximately 96% of which were seen just once. Approximately 0.13% of the sample rests with the top ten.

V has 1 base trimmed and J has 7 bases trimmed; junction bases matching no gene number 6. The CDR3, cysteine through phenylalanine, is 16 amino acids long. The CDR3 DNA has 48 bases and is translated from base 1. Sequences SGHTA (CDR1) and FQGNSA (CDR2) are obtained from the germline V gene. The sample was naive CD4+ T cells sorted from blood. What the cell subset or site label conveys for this sample: CD45RA+ positively selected. This receptor was identified in a man between 18 and 35 years old in good health. The rearrangement combines TRBV7-2 with TRBJ2-2, and 10 junctional nucleotides match TRBD2. The DNA reads as follows: TGTGCCAGCAGCTTAGGGCTAGCGGGAGTGGACGGGGAGCTGTTTTTT. Its translation is CASSLGLAGVDGELFF.